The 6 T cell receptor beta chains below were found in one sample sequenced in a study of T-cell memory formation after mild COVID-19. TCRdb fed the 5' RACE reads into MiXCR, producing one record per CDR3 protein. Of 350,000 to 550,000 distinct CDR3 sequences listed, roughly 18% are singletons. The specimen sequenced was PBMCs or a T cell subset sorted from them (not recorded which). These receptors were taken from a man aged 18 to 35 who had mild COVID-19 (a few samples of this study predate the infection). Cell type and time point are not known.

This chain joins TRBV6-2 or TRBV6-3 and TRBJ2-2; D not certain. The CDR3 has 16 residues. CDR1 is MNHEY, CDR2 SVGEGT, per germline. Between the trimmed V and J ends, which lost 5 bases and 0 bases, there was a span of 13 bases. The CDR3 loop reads CASSAFWAANTGELFF. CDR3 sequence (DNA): TGTGCCAGCAGTGCCTTTTGGGCAGCGAACACCGGGGAGCTGTTTTTT.

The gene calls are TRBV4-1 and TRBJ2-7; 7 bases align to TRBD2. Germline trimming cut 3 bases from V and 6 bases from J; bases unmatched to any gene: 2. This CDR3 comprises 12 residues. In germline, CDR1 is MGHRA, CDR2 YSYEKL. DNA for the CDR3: TGCGCCAGCAGCCAGGGAGGGATCGAGCAGTACTTC. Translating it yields CASSQGGIEQYF.

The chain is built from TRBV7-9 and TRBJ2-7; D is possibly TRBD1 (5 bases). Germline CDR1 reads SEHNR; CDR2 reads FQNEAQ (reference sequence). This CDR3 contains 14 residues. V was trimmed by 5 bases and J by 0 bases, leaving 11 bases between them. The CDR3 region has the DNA TGTGCCAGCAGCCCTTCGACAGTCTCCTACGAGCAGTACTTC. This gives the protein CASSPSTVSYEQYF.

The CDR3 DNA follows: TGTGCCAGCAGCCCCTCCAGGGATCCCCTCTCCTACGAGCAGTACTTC. Encoded protein: CASSPSRDPLSYEQYF. The genes are TRBV6-2 or TRBV6-3 and TRBJ2-7, with a possible D match to TRBD1 (5 bases). This CDR3 has 16 residues. The V gene's germline CDR1 is MNHEY and CDR2 SVGEGT. The V end was cut by 6 bases, the J end by 0 bases, with 18 bases between.

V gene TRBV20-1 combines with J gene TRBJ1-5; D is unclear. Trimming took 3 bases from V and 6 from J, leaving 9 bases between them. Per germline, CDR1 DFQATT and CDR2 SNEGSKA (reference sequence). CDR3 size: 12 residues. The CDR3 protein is CSASRTAQPQHF. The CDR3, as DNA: TGCAGTGCTAGTCGGACGGCTCAGCCCCAGCATTTT.

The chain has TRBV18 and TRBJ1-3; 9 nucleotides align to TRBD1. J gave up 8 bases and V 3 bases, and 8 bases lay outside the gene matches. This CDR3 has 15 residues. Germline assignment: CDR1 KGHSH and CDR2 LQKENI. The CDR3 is CASSPPGQGDHTIYF. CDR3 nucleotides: TGTGCCAGCTCACCCCCGGGACAGGGTGACCACACCATATATTTT.